The entry below gives a single TCR beta chain sequence along with its context. This clonotype was seen a few times. This receptor's antigen is unknown. At one end the junction does not follow the germline gene, possibly because of a read error. The meaning of the sample's treatment or condition label: in vitro stimulation with specific CMV peptide epitopes to enrich CMV-specific T cells. Sequenced using an Illumina HiSeq 1500. In-frame beta chains were kept once TCRdb had trimmed the public reads at Q25 with fastp and called clones with MiXCR. Each CDR3 protein appears once, grouped with its most common genes and DNA. This sample comprises hundreds of thousands of distinct CDR3 sequences, about two fifths of them detected only once. The ten largest clonotypes hold just under 45% of the sample. The data are from a study of T cell repertoires in cytomegalovirus infection (dated by TCRdb to the late 2010s). Regarding the research as a whole: Peptide stimulations targeted recently identified HLA-C-restricted CMV epitopes, whose presentation resists viral immunomodulation, together with well-studied HLA-B-restricted epitopes. The HLA type of each donor mattered for the analysis, because public TCR beta signatures pointed to carriage of CMV infection along with the matching HLA type. Paper-wide results and their limitations: Carriers of CMV infection plus the relevant HLA type were discriminated by the cumulative frequency of public TCR beta family members in the study cohort and in an independent roughly 320-donor cohort. The ex vivo response was dominated by HLA-C-restricted CMV-specific TCR beta clonotypes, which also provided the single most frequent clonotype in two of eight donors.

Reading from cysteine to phenylalanine, the CDR3 counts 14 amino acids. Here the CDR3 DNA is all that survives: 42 bases in frame from base 1. The germline V gene specifies SGHTA as CDR1 and FQGNSA as CDR2. The specimen was cultured PBMCs, collected from culture after CMV antigen stimulation. The chain links TRBV7-2 with TRBJ1-2; the D gene is unclear. The source of this sequence is a human donor in good health (CMV status not recorded). Some clones in this sample may be carry-over from other donors' samples. The CDR3 protein is CASSSKSGRVRTNF. The bases are TGTGCCAGCAGCTCGAAATCCGGGCGTGTGCGGACGAACTTC.